This T cell receptor beta chain was recorded in a study of beta chain features in type 1 diabetes. Whole-study context: On cell yields, gender and age, patients and healthy donors were similar.

Populations obtained by sorting all exceeded 98% purity. This clone was detected a few times. The investigators reverse transcribed all of the isolated RNA, so they sequenced expressed TCRB transcripts. Clones were sequenced by immunoSEQ multiplex PCR, and TCRdb holds only the in-frame ones, with some missing. The sample shows under 400,000 clones, 10% to 15% of them seen only once. Trimming removed 5 bases from V and 7 bases from J; junction bases left unmatched: 6. Germline assignment: CDR1 MRHNA and CDR2 SNTAGT. This CDR3 is 13 amino acids long. The sequenced sample was naive CD4+ T cells from blood. The source is a young man in good health. The chain combines TRBV6-4 with TRBJ2-7; 9 bases fit TRBD1. As DNA, the CDR3 is TGTGCCAGCAGTCCCGGGACAGGGAAGGAGCAGTACTTC. Residues: CASSPGTGKEQYF.